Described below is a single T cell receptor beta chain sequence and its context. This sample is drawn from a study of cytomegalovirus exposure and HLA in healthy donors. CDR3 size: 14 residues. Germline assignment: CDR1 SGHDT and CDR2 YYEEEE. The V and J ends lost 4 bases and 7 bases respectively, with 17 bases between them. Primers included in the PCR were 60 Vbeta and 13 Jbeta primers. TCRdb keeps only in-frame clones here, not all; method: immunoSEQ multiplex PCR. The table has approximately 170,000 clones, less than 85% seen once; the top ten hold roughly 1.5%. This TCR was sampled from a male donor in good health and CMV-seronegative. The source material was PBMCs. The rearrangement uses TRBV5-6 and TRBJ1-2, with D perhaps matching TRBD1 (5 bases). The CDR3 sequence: CASSPGQAASGYTF. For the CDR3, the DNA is TGTGCCAGCAGCCCAGGGCAGGCCGCCTCTGGCTACACCTTC.